This TCR beta chain was obtained from a study of response to subunit inactivated influenza vaccine (dated by TCRdb to the late 2010s). Study-wide context: Deep quantitative T cell receptor repertoire profiling was used in the study to track responses to a trivalent subunit inactivated influenza vaccine. Beyond this particular receptor, the publication reports: It was suggested by the authors that each seasonal influenza vaccination may recruit only a limited number of new T cells.

For CDR1 and CDR2, the germline V gene (reference sequence) lists DFQATT and SNEGSKA. Spanning cysteine to phenylalanine, the CDR3 consists of 16 amino acids. Only the CDR3 part of the read is kept: 48 bases, read in frame from the first base. Trimming costs V 3 bases and J 4 bases, and their ends lie 18 bases apart. Library preparation used RT-PCR. The data were produced on an Illumina HiSeq 2500. Starting from the raw public reads, TCRdb applied fastp trimming at Q25, assembled clones with MiXCR and retained in-frame beta chains. Identical CDR3 proteins give one entry, which carries the most common genes and DNA. This sample gives roughly 630,000 distinct CDR3 sequences in total; 14% of them show up just once. The top ten hold 7.5% to 8% of the sample. This clonotype turned up a few times. No cognate antigen has been identified for it. Per-base qualities were not stored, and no clone one base away is much larger.

The receptor chain draws on TRBV20-1 and TRBJ2-2, with the identity of the D gene unclear. Sequenced material: PBMCs from blood, taken around 15 days before vaccination. This receptor was identified in a man aged 50 to 60 who received an inactivated influenza vaccine. Donor details come from another sample of the same person, matched by shared clones. The DNA sequence reads TGCAGTGCTAGTTACTTCATGACCTCGGGCACCGGGGAGCTGTTTTTT. Its amino acids are CSASYFMTSGTGELFF.